The present T cell receptor (beta chain) was sequenced within a study of cytomegalovirus exposure and HLA in healthy donors (dated by TCRdb to 2015 to 2018). As for the study more broadly: A later analysis indicated that the 130 or so validation repertoires were generated on the platform also employed for the approximately 690 repertoires of the first cohort. The study aimed to test whether signatures of past pathogen exposure could be identified by cataloging public T cell receptors. Along with the approximately 650-subject first cohort, a separate validation cohort of over a hundred different subjects was used. To predict cytomegalovirus infection status, the study combined high-throughput TCR immunosequencing, statistical association of individual TCRs with disease status, and machine learning. Here is what the overall study found, with its caveats: Across donors, most TCR sequences were observed very rarely, whereas some public TCRs were present in many individuals. The authors suggested that the approach could potentially be generalized to other disease states and immunological phenotypes. In vitro tests confirmed that a few of the cytomegalovirus-associated TCR beta chains recognize cytomegalovirus antigens. Of the cluster scores, about 94% were above 0 in a later analysis, which found that TCRs clustered in the first cohort also tended to co-occur in the 90 to 150 validation repertoires. Cytomegalovirus status was reported to be diagnosed by the classifier with high specificity and sensitivity in both the original and validation cohorts. A total of 164 TCR beta chains were listed by the study as associated with cytomegalovirus. A later analysis lacked HLA typing for the validation cohort, so it scored co-occurrence in that cohort across all 120 or so repertoires.

Germline trimming: 7 bases from V, 10 bases from J; junction bases outside gene matches: 15. Reading from cysteine to phenylalanine, the CDR3 counts 15 amino acids. Just CDR3 DNA is preserved here, 45 bases in frame from base 1. In the germline V gene (reference sequence), CDR1 corresponds to MNHEY and CDR2 to SMNVEV. Libraries were constructed by the immunoSEQ multiplex PCR assay. As for the authors' bioinformatics: A statistical classification framework was developed to diagnose cytomegalovirus status using the catalog of TCR beta chain sequences. TCRdb stores this immuneACCESS table with in-frame sequences only. Part of the clones is absent; in the studies checked, under half of the shortfall reflects unresolved V genes, and no reason is known for the rest. The V and J calls and clone size come from that table; D and trimming were worked out from the DNA. Here the sample has roughly 48,000 clones; 94% occur a single time. The ten biggest clones cover 7.8% of the sample.

Remarks on this clone: It has no known antigen specificity. Within one base of it there is no much larger clone, and no base qualities were kept.

Donors formed part of the validation cohort, which comprised 120 subjects and was distinct from the first cohort of roughly 600 subjects. The sequence is built from TRBV27 and TRBJ2-7, with 11 junctional bases fitting TRBD2. The sequence was collected from a woman aged 18-29 years in good health and CMV-seropositive. The sample comprised PBMCs. The nucleotide sequence reads TGTGCCAGCAAACGCGCAGAGACTAGCGGGGCGCACCAGTACTTC. Its protein product is CASKRAETSGAHQYF.